The rows below give T cell receptor beta chains drawn from one sample of a study of control samples from healthy donors and cancer patients. Generated by immunoSEQ multiplex PCR, the TCRdb table keeps only in-frame clones and is missing some. The sample lists about 160,000 clones, 85% to 95% occurring once. Sequencing used blood. The source of these receptors is a woman aged 40 to 50 in good health. The CDR3 runs from the conserved cysteine through the conserved F or W. A D gene is named only where the DNA matches it firmly. The size of a clone is reported for some rows only, either as once, few or many, or as a class for expanded clones.

clone_size: few
d_call: TRBD1
v_call: TRBV7-9
j_call: TRBJ1-3
cdr3_nt: TGTGCCAGCAGCCTTTTAAGGGGGCCTGGAAACACCATATATTTT
cdr3_aa: CASSLLRGPGNTIYF

clone_size: once
d_call: -
v_call: TRBV2
j_call: TRBJ1-2
cdr3_nt: TGTGCCAGCAGTTACCCCGGGCAGATCCGTAACTATGGCTACACCTTC
cdr3_aa: CASSYPGQIRNYGYTF

clone_size: -
d_call: -
v_call: TRBV25-1
j_call: TRBJ1-1
cdr3_nt: TGTGCCAGCAGTGACCGGGAAGGGATGGTGAACACTGAAGCTTTCTTT
cdr3_aa: CASSDREGMVNTEAFF

clone_size: -
d_call: TRBD2
v_call: TRBV7-6
j_call: TRBJ2-5
cdr3_nt: TGTGCCAGCAGCAAGGGACTAGCGGGAGGTCGGGAAGAGACCCAGTACTTC
cdr3_aa: CASSKGLAGGREETQYF

clone_size: -
d_call: -
v_call: TRBV27
j_call: TRBJ1-5
cdr3_nt: TGTGCCAGCAGTTTTAGTCGGCGGAGCAATCAGCCCCAGCATTTT
cdr3_aa: CASSFSRRSNQPQHF

clone_size: -
d_call: TRBD1
v_call: TRBV14
j_call: TRBJ1-2
cdr3_nt: TGTGCCAGCAGCCAACAACACAGGGGGGGACTTAACTCGGACTATGGCTACACCTTC
cdr3_aa: CASSQQHRGGLNSDYGYTF

clone_size: -
d_call: -
v_call: TRBV11-3
j_call: TRBJ1-1
cdr3_nt: TGTGCCAGCAGCTTATTTCGGAACACTGAAGCTTTCTTT
cdr3_aa: CASSLFRNTEAFF

clone_size: -
d_call: TRBD2
v_call: TRBV5-6
j_call: TRBJ2-7
cdr3_nt: TGTGCCAGCAGCTTGGAGGGACTAGCGGGAGGGGTGGGGGCCTACGAGCAGTACTTC
cdr3_aa: CASSLEGLAGGVGAYEQYF

clone_size: -
d_call: TRBD1
v_call: TRBV19
j_call: TRBJ1-1
cdr3_nt: TGTGCCAGTAGTATCGTACAGGGGGCGCGCACTGAAGCTTTCTTT
cdr3_aa: CASSIVQGARTEAFF

clone_size: few
d_call: -
v_call: TRBV7-2
j_call: TRBJ1-6
cdr3_nt: TGTGCCAGCAGCAAGTGGGTCCTAAATTCACCCCTCCACTTT
cdr3_aa: CASSKWVLNSPLHF

clone_size: -
d_call: -
v_call: TRBV3-1/TRBV3-2
j_call: TRBJ1-3
cdr3_nt: TGTGCCAGCAGCCAAGAACTCCGCTCTGGAAACACCATATATTTT
cdr3_aa: CASSQELRSGNTIYF

clone_size: -
d_call: TRBD1
v_call: TRBV18
j_call: TRBJ1-3
cdr3_nt: TGTGCCAGCTCGCTGGGACAGGGTTCCGGAAACACCATATATTTT
cdr3_aa: CASSLGQGSGNTIYF

clone_size: -
d_call: -
v_call: TRBV27
j_call: TRBJ1-2
cdr3_nt: TGTGCCAGTTCCTTGTCGGGAGACTATGGCTACACCTTC
cdr3_aa: CASSLSGDYGYTF

clone_size: few
d_call: -
v_call: TRBV6-2/TRBV6-3
j_call: TRBJ1-5
cdr3_nt: TGTGCCAGCAGCCCCCATCGGGGTCAGCCCCAGCATTTT
cdr3_aa: CASSPHRGQPQHF

clone_size: -
d_call: -
v_call: TRBV18
j_call: TRBJ2-7
cdr3_nt: TGTGCCAGCTCTCTTAGGGACTTCGTCTCCTACGAGCAGTACTTC
cdr3_aa: CASSLRDFVSYEQYF

clone_size: -
d_call: -
v_call: TRBV6-1
j_call: TRBJ2-5
cdr3_nt: TGTGCCAGCAGTGAAGCACAGGGAGGATGGGAGACCCAGTACTTC
cdr3_aa: CASSEAQGGWETQYF

clone_size: -
d_call: TRBD1
v_call: TRBV6-5
j_call: TRBJ1-2
cdr3_nt: TGTGCCAGCAGTAGGGACAGATCTCGAGGCTACACCTTC
cdr3_aa: CASSRDRSRGYTF

clone_size: -
d_call: TRBD1
v_call: TRBV5-3
j_call: TRBJ1-1
cdr3_nt: TGTGCCAGAAGGGGAGGGGGCCAACCTGAAGCTTTCTTT
cdr3_aa: CARRGGGQPEAFF

clone_size: once
d_call: -
v_call: TRBV19
j_call: TRBJ2-7
cdr3_nt: TGTGCCAGTAACGAGAGTCTGAAATACGAGCAGTACTTC
cdr3_aa: CASNESLKYEQYF

clone_size: -
d_call: TRBD2
v_call: TRBV7-2
j_call: TRBJ2-3
cdr3_nt: TGTGCCAGCAGCCTGGTAGCGGGGGGGCAAGATACGCAGTATTTT
cdr3_aa: CASSLVAGGQDTQYF

clone_size: -
d_call: -
v_call: TRBV29-1
j_call: TRBJ2-3
cdr3_nt: TGCAGCGTTGGAGAATCGGGAGCTGATACGCAGTATTTT
cdr3_aa: CSVGESGADTQYF

clone_size: once
d_call: -
v_call: TRBV11-3
j_call: TRBJ2-1
cdr3_nt: TGTGCCAGCAGCTTAGAAATTGGTGAGCAGTTCTTC
cdr3_aa: CASSLEIGEQFF

clone_size: -
d_call: -
v_call: TRBV4-2
j_call: TRBJ2-2
cdr3_nt: TGTGCCAGCAGCCGCTACGGAGGGGCGCGGGCCGGGGAGCTGTTTTTT
cdr3_aa: CASSRYGGARAGELFF

clone_size: -
d_call: -
v_call: TRBV6-5
j_call: TRBJ1-1
cdr3_nt: TGTGCCAGCACCCGGAATGTGGACACTGAAGCTTTCTTT
cdr3_aa: CASTRNVDTEAFF

clone_size: once
d_call: -
v_call: TRBV15
j_call: TRBJ1-6
cdr3_nt: TGTGCCACCAGCAGGGAGGGAAGTTTCTCCTATAATTCACCCCTCCACTTT
cdr3_aa: CATSREGSFSYNSPLHF

clone_size: once
d_call: -
v_call: TRBV10-3
j_call: TRBJ2-5
cdr3_nt: TGTGCCATCAGTGAGGCAACCCGGGGAGAGACCCAGTACTTC
cdr3_aa: CAISEATRGETQYF

clone_size: -
d_call: -
v_call: TRBV9
j_call: TRBJ1-3
cdr3_nt: TGTGCCAGCGGAGGGCCTTCCCCGGGAAACACCATATATTTT
cdr3_aa: CASGGPSPGNTIYF

clone_size: -
d_call: -
v_call: TRBV5-1
j_call: TRBJ1-1
cdr3_nt: TGCGCCAGCAGCAAGGAGGGGCTTACTGAAGCTTTCTTT
cdr3_aa: CASSKEGLTEAFF

clone_size: -
d_call: TRBD1
v_call: TRBV15
j_call: TRBJ1-2
cdr3_nt: TGTGCCACCAGCAGGGGACAGGGAACTAACTATGGCTACACCTTC
cdr3_aa: CATSRGQGTNYGYTF

clone_size: -
d_call: -
v_call: TRBV5-1
j_call: TRBJ1-1
cdr3_nt: TGCGCCAGCAGCTTCGATCGGCTTTCTAACACTGAATCTTTCTTT
cdr3_aa: CASSFDRLSNTESFF

clone_size: -
d_call: -
v_call: TRBV10-1
j_call: TRBJ1-1
cdr3_nt: TGCGCCAGCAGCCAAACTGACAGGAACACTGAAGCTTTCTTT
cdr3_aa: CASSQTDRNTEAFF

clone_size: -
d_call: -
v_call: TRBV7-9
j_call: TRBJ1-6
cdr3_nt: TGTGCCAGCAGCTTTGGGGACCCCCGTGTTTCACCCCTCCACTTT
cdr3_aa: CASSFGDPRVSPLHF

clone_size: -
d_call: TRBD2
v_call: TRBV5-1
j_call: TRBJ2-1
cdr3_nt: TGCGCCAGCAGCCCGTCTAGCGGGGGGACCTACAATGAGCAGTTCTTC
cdr3_aa: CASSPSSGGTYNEQFF

clone_size: -
d_call: TRBD1
v_call: TRBV2
j_call: TRBJ2-3
cdr3_nt: TGTGCCAGCAGTCCGGGACAGTTAGGGTCTGGTACGCAGTATTTT
cdr3_aa: CASSPGQLGSGTQYF

clone_size: -
d_call: -
v_call: TRBV2
j_call: TRBJ2-7
cdr3_nt: TGTGCCAGCAGTGATCGGGGGACAATTTACGAGCAGTACTTC
cdr3_aa: CASSDRGTIYEQYF

clone_size: -
d_call: -
v_call: TRBV2
j_call: TRBJ1-2
cdr3_nt: TGTGCCACTGGGACACCACGAATCGGGTATGGCTACACCTTC
cdr3_aa: CATGTPRIGYGYTF

clone_size: -
d_call: TRBD1
v_call: TRBV2
j_call: TRBJ1-5
cdr3_nt: TGTGCCAGCAGTGCTTCGGCGACAGGGAGGAATCAGCCCCAGCATTTT
cdr3_aa: CASSASATGRNQPQHF